Following are 8 T cell receptor beta chains from one sample sequenced in a study of cytomegalovirus exposure and HLA in healthy donors. PCR involved 60 Vbeta and 13 Jbeta primers. The method was immunoSEQ multiplex PCR; TCRdb's version includes in-frame clones alone and lacks a portion of them. This repertoire includes more than 30,000 clones. The sequencing sample was made of PBMCs. Receptor source: a middle-aged man in good health and CMV-seropositive.

This chain joins TRBV19 and TRBJ2-1; a possible D gene is TRBD1 (6 bases). Per the germline V gene, CDR1 is LNHDA and CDR2 is SQIVND (reference sequence). Trimming stripped 0 bases from V and 7 bases from J, with 22 bases between. The CDR3 sequence is 18 residues long. CDR3 in amino acids: CASSIEGRGRQGRNEQFF. In nucleotides, the CDR3 is TGTGCCAGTAGTATAGAGGGCAGGGGAAGACAAGGAAGGAATGAGCAGTTCTTC.

V usage is TRBV7-2 and J usage is TRBJ2-1; the D gene is possibly TRBD2 (5 bases). Deletions cut 5 bases from V and 6 bases from J, with 11 bases between. The length of the CDR3 is 13 residues. Germline CDR1 SGHTA, CDR2 FQGNSA. The CDR3 here is CASSRSEGNEQFF. CDR3 sequence (DNA): TGTGCCAGCAGCCGCAGCGAGGGCAATGAGCAGTTCTTC.

The chain combines TRBV7-9 with TRBJ1-1, with 7 bases aligning to TRBD1. CDR1 and CDR2 from the germline V gene are SEHNR and FQNEAQ (reference sequence). Trimming removed 1 base from V and 13 bases from J; junction bases left unmatched: 12. The CDR3 length is 14 residues. As DNA, the CDR3 is TGTGCCAGCAGCTTAGAGGCCTTGACAGGGTTACTTTTCTTT. Protein: CASSLEALTGLLFF.

This chain uses TRBV7-9 with TRBJ1-4; 7 bases fit TRBD1. CDR3 size: 15 residues. CDR1 and CDR2 from the germline V gene are SEHNR and FQNEAQ (reference sequence). The ends lost 2 bases at V and 8 bases at J; junction bases unmatched: 8. The CDR3 loop is CASSLLGQAGEKLFF. CDR3 nucleotide sequence: TGTGCCAGCAGCTTACTTGGACAGGCGGGGGAAAAACTGTTTTTT.

The rearrangement joins TRBV30 to TRBJ2-3; D not certain. The V end was cut by 5 bases, the J end by 0 bases, with 18 bases between. The CDR3 sequence is 16 residues long. Germline loops: CDR1 GTSNPN, CDR2 SVGIG (reference sequence). CDR3 region: CAWRPRVVPSTDTQYF. In DNA form, the CDR3 reads TGTGCCTGGCGTCCCCGTGTAGTTCCTAGCACAGATACGCAGTATTTT.

V gene TRBV9 combines with J gene TRBJ2-5, with TRBD2 as a possible D gene (6 bases). CDR3 length equals 14 residues. Trimming left V 2 bases short and J 2 bases short, with 10 bases between. Germline assignment: CDR1 SGDLS and CDR2 YYNGEE. The CDR3 DNA follows: TGTGCCAGCAGCGTCTTAGCGGTACAAGAGACCCAGTACTTC. Amino acid sequence: CASSVLAVQETQYF.

This chain uses TRBV30 with TRBJ1-2, with D perhaps TRBD1 (6 bases). Deletions cut 4 bases from V and 0 bases from J, with 15 bases between. The germline CDR1 and CDR2 sequences are GTSNPN and SVGIG (reference sequence). The CDR3 sequence is 15 residues long. The chain's CDR3 is CAWTQGMSSNYGYTF. The CDR3 DNA reads TGTGCCTGGACTCAGGGGATGTCGTCTAACTATGGCTACACCTTC.

This sequence joins TRBV7-3 and TRBJ2-1, with D unclear. Germline V gene data show CDR1 as SGHTA and CDR2 as FQGTGA. This CDR3 has 11 amino acids. The V gene lost 5 bases and the J gene lost 8 bases, with 7 bases spanning the gap. CDR3 protein: CASSARDEQFF. CDR3 in DNA: TGTGCCAGCAGCGCCCGGGATGAGCAGTTCTTC.